Below are 3 T cell receptor beta chains sequenced from a single sample in a study of post-analysis software for immune sequencing data. These receptors lack a known antigen. Whole-study results and caveats: Four or five TRBV segments (TRBV5-6, TRBV5-1 and TRBV20-1 among them) occurred more frequently in patients than in controls.

Researchers reported that TCR beta cDNA libraries carried unique molecular identifiers. MiXCR, applied by TCRdb to the PCR reads, yields one record per CDR3 protein. The sample gives some 800,000 distinct CDR3 sequences, around 46% of which show up once; roughly 5.2% is in the top ten. The sequencing input was blood. Receptors originate from a girl aged 10 to 17 with multiple sclerosis.

The chain couples TRBV9 to TRBJ2-4, with 7 bases fitting TRBD1. The J call may be mistaken, given a closer DNA end match to TRBJ2-7. CDR1 and CDR2 (germline): SGDLS, YYNGEE. The CDR3 length is 15 residues. The CDR3 region is CASSVGGQPDYEQYF. Written as DNA, the CDR3 is TGTGCCAGCAGCGTAGGGGGACAGCCTGACTACGAGCAGTACTTC.

The chain joins TRBV20-1 to TRBJ2-3; 9 nucleotides agree with TRBD2. This CDR3 comprises 15 residues. V was clipped by 5 bases and J by 2 bases; unmatched bases: 8. Germline V CDR1 and CDR2: DFQATT, SNEGSKA (reference sequence). The CDR3 sequence: CSAARGTSPTDTQYF. In DNA form, the CDR3 reads TGCAGTGCTGCCCGTGGGACTAGCCCCACAGATACGCAGTATTTT.

This chain links TRBV20-1 with TRBJ2-1; D gene unclear. Germline V gene sequence: CDR1 DFQATT, CDR2 SNEGSKA (reference sequence). This CDR3 spans 10 amino acids. Deletions cut 6 bases from V and 8 bases from J, with 8 bases between. CDR3 sequence: CSAIYYEQFF. CDR3 nucleotide sequence: TGCAGTGCGATTTACTATGAGCAGTTCTTC.